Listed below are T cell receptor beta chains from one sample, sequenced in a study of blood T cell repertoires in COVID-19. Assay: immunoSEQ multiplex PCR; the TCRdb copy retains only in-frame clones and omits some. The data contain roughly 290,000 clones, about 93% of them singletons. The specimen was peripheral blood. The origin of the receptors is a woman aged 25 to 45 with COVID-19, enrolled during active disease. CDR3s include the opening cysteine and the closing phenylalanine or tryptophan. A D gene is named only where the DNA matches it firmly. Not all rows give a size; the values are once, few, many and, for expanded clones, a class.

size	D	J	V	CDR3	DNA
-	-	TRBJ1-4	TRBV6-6	CASSLVPDEKLFF	TGTGCCAGCAGTTTGGTCCCAGATGAAAAACTGTTTTTT
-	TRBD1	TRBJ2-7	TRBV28	CASSGDSSYEQYF	TGTGCCAGCAGTGGGGACAGCTCCTACGAGCAGTACTTC
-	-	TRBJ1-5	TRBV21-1	CASSKASDRGLNQPQHF	TGTGCCAGCAGCAAAGCCTCGGACAGGGGGCTAAATCAGCCCCAGCATTTT
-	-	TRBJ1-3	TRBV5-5	CASSLQDTEAGNTIYF	TGTGCCAGCAGCTTGCAGGACACTGAAGCTGGAAACACCATATATTTT
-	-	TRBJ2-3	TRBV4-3	CASSLNLLPGTDTQYF	TGCGCCAGCAGCCTCAACCTCCTTCCGGGCACAGATACGCAGTATTTT
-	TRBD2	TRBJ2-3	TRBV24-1	CAATSGGTDTQYF	TGTGCCGCGACTAGCGGGGGCACAGATACGCAGTATTTT
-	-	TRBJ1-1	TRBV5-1	CASSLSQNTEAFF	TGCGCCAGCAGCTTGTCCCAGAACACTGAAGCTTTCTTT
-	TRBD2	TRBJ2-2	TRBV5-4	CASSLAGGRRELFF	TGTGCCAGCAGCTTGGCCGGCGGGAGGAGGGAGCTGTTTTTT
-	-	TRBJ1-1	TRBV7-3	CASALGGSSGAFF	TGTGCCAGCGCCCTTGGGGGTAGTAGCGGAGCTTTCTTT
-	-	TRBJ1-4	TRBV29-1	CSAGTAGEKLFF	TGCAGCGCCGGGACGGCGGGGGAAAAACTGTTTTTT
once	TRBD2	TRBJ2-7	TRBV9	CASSVVGPPGGSFSYEQYF	TGTGCCAGCAGCGTAGTGGGCCCTCCGGGCGGGAGTTTCTCCTACGAGCAGTACTTC
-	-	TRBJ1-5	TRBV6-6	CASSSTETYSNQPQHF	TGTGCCAGCAGTTCAACAGAGACATATAGCAATCAGCCCCAGCATTTT
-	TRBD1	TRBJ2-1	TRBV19	CASSTTGQGHNEQFF	TGTGCCAGTAGTACAACGGGACAGGGGCACAATGAGCAGTTCTTC
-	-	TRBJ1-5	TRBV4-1	CASSQDRWNQPQHF	TGCGCCAGCAGCCAAGATCGGTGGAATCAGCCCCAGCATTTT
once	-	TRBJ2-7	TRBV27	CASSRFGTLGAYEQYF	TGTGCCAGCAGTAGATTCGGGACATTGGGAGCCTACGAGCAGTACTTC
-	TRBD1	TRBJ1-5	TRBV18	CASSPLPGTANQPQHF	TGTGCCAGCTCACCCCTTCCTGGGACAGCAAATCAGCCCCAGCATTTT
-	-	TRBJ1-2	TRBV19	CASSIGEDRDPNYGYTF	TGTGCCAGTAGTATAGGGGAAGACAGAGACCCTAACTATGGCTACACCTTC
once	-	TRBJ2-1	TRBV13	CASSSEVNNEQFF	TGTGCCAGCAGCTCGGAGGTCAACAATGAGCAGTTCTTC
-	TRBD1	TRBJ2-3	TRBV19	CASSTQGQGGTQYF	TGTGCCAGTAGTACCCAAGGACAGGGAGGTACGCAGTATTTT
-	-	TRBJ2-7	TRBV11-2	CASSNTQGPHYEQYF	TGTGCCAGCAGCAACACACAGGGTCCTCACTACGAGCAGTACTTC
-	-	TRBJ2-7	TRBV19	CASSINRAHEQYF	TGTGCCAGTAGTATAAACAGGGCCCACGAGCAGTACTTC
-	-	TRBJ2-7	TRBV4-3	CASSQGSVGAYEQYF	TGCGCCAGCAGCCAAGGAAGCGTGGGAGCCTACGAGCAGTACTTC
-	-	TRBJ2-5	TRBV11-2	CASSLNYPQETQYF	TGTGCCAGCAGCTTGAACTACCCACAAGAGACCCAGTACTTC
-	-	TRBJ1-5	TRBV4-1	CASSGQWSGNQPQHF	TGCGCCAGCAGCGGCCAGTGGTCCGGCAATCAGCCCCAGCATTTT
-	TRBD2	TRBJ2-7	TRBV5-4	CASSLAGLAGETEQYF	TGTGCCAGCAGCTTGGCCGGGCTAGCGGGAGAAACCGAGCAGTACTTC
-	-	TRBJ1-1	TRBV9	CASSTSLQMNTEAFF	TGTGCCAGCAGCACCAGCCTACAGATGAACACTGAAGCTTTCTTT
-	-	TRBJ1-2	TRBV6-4	CATKNLGGGYTF	TGTGCCACCAAGAACCTAGGGGGTGGCTACACCTTC
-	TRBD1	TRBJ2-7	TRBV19	CASGDRASYEQYF	TGTGCCAGTGGAGACAGGGCTTCCTACGAGCAGTACTTC
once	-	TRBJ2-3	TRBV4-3	CASSQGDSDTQYF	TGCGCCAGCAGCCAGGGAGATTCAGATACGCAGTATTTT
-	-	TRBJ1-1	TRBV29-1	CSVEFRNTEAFF	TGCAGCGTTGAATTCAGGAACACTGAAGCTTTCTTT
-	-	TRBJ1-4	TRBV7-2	CASSPMGVREKLFF	TGTGCCAGCAGCCCGATGGGCGTCAGAGAAAAACTGTTTTTT
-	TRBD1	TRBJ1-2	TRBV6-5	CASSINPGQGDGYTF	TGTGCCAGCAGTATCAACCCGGGACAGGGGGATGGCTACACCTTC
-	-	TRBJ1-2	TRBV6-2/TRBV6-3	CASSYSNRPGYGYTF	TGTGCCAGCAGTTACTCGAATAGGCCGGGCTATGGCTACACCTTC
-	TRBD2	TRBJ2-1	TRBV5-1	CASSLDTSGFRALNEQFF	TGCGCCAGCAGCTTGGATACTAGCGGATTTAGGGCCCTCAATGAGCAGTTCTTC
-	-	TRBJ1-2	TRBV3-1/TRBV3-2	CASSQTPRGGYGYTF	TGTGCCAGCAGCCAAACTCCCAGGGGCGGCTATGGCTACACCTTC
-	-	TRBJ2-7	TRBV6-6	CASSYKWRGDYEQYF	TGTGCCAGCAGTTACAAGTGGCGGGGAGACTACGAGCAGTACTTC
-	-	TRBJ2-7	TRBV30	CAWRGAGAHEQYF	TGTGCCTGGAGGGGGGCGGGGGCCCACGAGCAGTACTTC
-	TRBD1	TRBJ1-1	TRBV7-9	CASSTTGANTEAFF	TGTGCCAGCAGCACGACAGGGGCGAACACTGAAGCTTTCTTT
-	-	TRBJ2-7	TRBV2	CASIRDISYEQYF	TGTGCCAGCATTAGGGACATATCCTACGAGCAGTACTTC
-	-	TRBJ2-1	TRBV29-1	CSVEDGRVYNEQFF	TGCAGCGTTGAAGATGGGCGGGTTTACAATGAGCAGTTCTTC
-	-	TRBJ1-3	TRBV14	CASSHRYSGNTIYF	TGTGCCAGCAGCCATCGCTACTCTGGAAACACCATATATTTT
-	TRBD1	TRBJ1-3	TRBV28	CASRSTQGAPGNTIYF	TGTGCCAGCAGATCAACGCAGGGGGCGCCTGGAAACACCATATATTTT
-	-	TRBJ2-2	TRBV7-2	CASIAREIPTGELFF	TGTGCCAGCATCGCTCGGGAGATCCCCACCGGGGAGCTGTTTTTT
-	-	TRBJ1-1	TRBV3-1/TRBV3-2	CASSLGHFEAFF	TGTGCCAGCAGCCTAGGACATTTTGAAGCTTTCTTT
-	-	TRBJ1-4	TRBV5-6	CASSSTLTGASVNEKLFF	TGTGCCAGCAGCTCCACATTGACGGGAGCTTCGGTTAATGAAAAACTGTTTTTT
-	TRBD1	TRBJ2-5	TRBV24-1	CATSDYQGAAETQYF	TGTGCCACCAGTGATTATCAGGGGGCAGCGGAGACCCAGTACTTC
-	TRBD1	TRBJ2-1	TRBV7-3	CASSRQGQSYNEQFF	TGTGCCAGCAGCCGACAGGGCCAGTCCTACAATGAGCAGTTCTTC
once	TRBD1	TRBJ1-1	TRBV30	CAWSVGQGATEAFF	TGTGCCTGGAGTGTCGGGCAGGGGGCAACTGAAGCTTTCTTT
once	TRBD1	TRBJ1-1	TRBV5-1	CASSRDRGRRTEAFF	TGCGCCAGCAGCAGGGACAGGGGGCGGAGGACTGAAGCTTTCTTT
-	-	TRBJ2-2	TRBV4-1	CASSTRWATNTGELFF	TGCGCCAGCAGCACAAGGTGGGCCACAAACACCGGGGAGCTGTTTTTT
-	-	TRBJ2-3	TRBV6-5	CASIQGNTQYF	TGTGCCAGCATCCAGGGGAATACGCAGTATTTT
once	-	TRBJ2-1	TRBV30	CAWSVADNEQFF	TGTGCCTGGAGTGTGGCCGACAATGAGCAGTTCTTC
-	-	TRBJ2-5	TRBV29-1	CSVGQGTETQYF	TGCAGCGTTGGCCAGGGGACAGAGACCCAGTACTTC
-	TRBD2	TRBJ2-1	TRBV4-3	CASSRGLAGAGYNEQFF	TGCGCCAGCAGCCGGGGACTAGCGGGAGCCGGTTACAATGAGCAGTTCTTC